The sequence of this T cell receptor beta chain was determined in a study of cytomegalovirus exposure and HLA in healthy donors. Study details: An early data release held tens of millions of unique TCRs from HLA-typed donors. Study-level results: In vitro, a few CMV-associated chains proved specific for CMV antigens.

PCR used 60 Vbeta primers and 13 Jbeta primers. Sequencing was performed with immunoSEQ multiplex PCR; in TCRdb, only in-frame clones are kept and a portion is missing. The sample has about 76,000 clones, 65% to 80% seen once. This clone has just a few counts. As yet, its antigen is unknown. The origin of this receptor is a male donor in good health and CMV-seropositive. Sequenced material: PBMCs.

This chain's CDR3 is CASSPGDRSGEQYF. CDR3 nucleotide sequence: TGTGCCAGCAGCCCAGGTGACAGGTCCGGCGAGCAGTACTTC. This rearrangement joins TRBV5-4 to TRBJ2-7; a possible D gene is TRBD1 (6 bases). CDR3 length: 14 residues. CDR1 is SGHNT and CDR2 is YYREEE in the germline V gene (reference sequence). Trimming shortened V by 4 bases and J by 6 bases, and 17 bases separated the two germline ends.